This T cell receptor beta chain came from a study of T-cell memory formation after mild COVID-19. Points from the study as a whole: Still unconfirmed is whether the second-wave clones peaking on day 37 recognized SARS-CoV-2.

A note on this clonotype: The antigen is not known.

TCRdb passed the 5' RACE reads through MiXCR, listing each CDR3 protein once. The profile covers under 450,000 distinct CDR3 sequences, with less than 25% appearing a single time and around 20% taken by the ten largest. The V segment lost 6 bases and the J segment 3 bases; nucleotides outside the gene matches: 4. CDR3 length: 14 amino acids. Sequenced: PBMCs or a T cell subset sorted from them (not recorded which). This chain links TRBV12-3 or TRBV12-4 with TRBJ1-1; TRBD1 agrees at 10 bases. The TCR comes from a man aged 18 to 30 who had mild COVID-19 (a few samples of this study predate the infection). Cell type and time point are not known. CDR3 sequence (DNA): TGTGCCAGCAGAAAGGGACAGGGGCACACTGAAGCTTTCTTT. Translation gives CASRKGQGHTEAFF.